This T cell receptor beta chain was profiled in a study of cytomegalovirus exposure and HLA in healthy donors. Study-wide findings and caveats: It was approximately 170 TCR beta chains that were listed as cytomegalovirus-associated. It was reported that TCR beta sequences correctly inferred the HLA-A and HLA-B alleles for most subjects.

After removal of 5 bases from V and 7 bases from J, the junction contained 5 bases not matched to a gene. Germline values: CDR1 MNHEY, CDR2 SMNVEV (reference sequence). The CDR3 is 13 residues long. The primer mix had 60 Vbeta and 13 Jbeta primers. The table came from immunoSEQ multiplex PCR; TCRdb's copy has only in-frame clones and leaves some out. In the table there are 150,000 to 200,000 clones, less than 90% of which are singletons. On this clone itself: What it recognizes is unknown.

The source material was PBMCs. The chain employs TRBV27 and TRBJ1-1; 9 nucleotides line up with TRBD1. The receptor was isolated from a man between 50 and 59 years old in good health and CMV-seropositive. CDR3 sequence (DNA): TGTGCCAGCAGTCCCGGGACAGGGATTGAAGCTTTCTTT. This encodes CASSPGTGIEAFF.